Listed below are T cell receptor beta chains from one sample, sequenced in a study of CD8 T cells in ankylosing spondylitis. TCRdb reprocessed the 5' RACE reads via MiXCR and lists one record per CDR3 protein. This sample carries 200,000 to 300,000 distinct CDR3 sequences, roughly 25% of them seen once, and the ten largest clones take 0.5% to 0.75%. Sequencing input: blood, either unsorted or a sorted T cell fraction (not recorded which). The receptor source for this set is a male donor with ankylosing spondylitis or in good health (not recorded which). Each CDR3 is given with its conserved first and last residue. Fields, in order: clone size, D gene, V gene, CDR3 length, J gene, CDR3 DNA, CDR3 protein. The D gene is left open where the match is weak. Clone size is not always given. Where it is, it says once, few, many or a class for expanded clones.

>many|TRBD2|TRBV15|14|TRBJ2-5
TGTGCCACCAGCGGCGGGGGAGGACAAGAGACCCAGTACTTC
CATSGGGGQETQYF
>few|TRBD1|TRBV19|14|TRBJ1-6
TGTGCCAGTACTCATCGGACAGGGAATTCACCCCTCCACTTT
CASTHRTGNSPLHF
>many|.|TRBV20-1|14|TRBJ1-6
TGCAGTGCTAGGGCGGGCGCGAAAAATTCACCCCTCCACTTT
CSARAGAKNSPLHF
>.|.|TRBV12-3/TRBV12-4|15|TRBJ2-4
TGTACCAGCAGTTTTGGGCCTCCAGCCAAAAACATTCAGTACTTC
CTSSFGPPAKNIQYF
>.|.|TRBV20-1|16|TRBJ2-3
TGCAGTGCTAGACCCTCAGGCGCCCTAAGCACAGATACGCAGTATTTT
CSARPSGALSTDTQYF
>many|.|TRBV12-3/TRBV12-4|15|TRBJ2-1
TGTGCCAGCAGTTTGGTGCAGGGCCCCTACAATGAGCAGTTCTTC
CASSLVQGPYNEQFF
>.|.|TRBV20-1|12|TRBJ2-7
TGCAGTGCTCCTCGGCGGCCGGGGGAGCAGTACTTC
CSAPRRPGEQYF
>.|.|TRBV9|12|TRBJ2-5
TGTGCCAGCAGCATCCAGCAAGAGACCCAGTACTTC
CASSIQQETQYF
>.|.|TRBV4-2|14|TRBJ2-3
TGTGCCAGCAGCCAAGATCGTAGGGGGGGTACGCAGTATTTT
CASSQDRRGGTQYF
>.|.|TRBV13|16|TRBJ1-5
TGTGCCAGCAGCTTAGGGGGGAGGTTAAGCAATCAGCCCCAGCATTTT
CASSLGGRLSNQPQHF
>few|.|TRBV20-1|15|TRBJ2-2
TGCAGTGCCCCGAGGGGGGAGGCGAACACCGGGGAGCTGTTTTTT
CSAPRGEANTGELFF
>many|TRBD1|TRBV5-1|12|TRBJ1-2
TGCGCCAGCAGCGACAGGGAAAACGGCTACACCTTC
CASSDRENGYTF
>.|TRBD2|TRBV20-1|15|TRBJ2-3
TGCAGTGCCGGACCCGGGACTAGGGGCACAGATACGCAGTATTTT
CSAGPGTRGTDTQYF
>.|TRBD2|TRBV12-3/TRBV12-4|14|TRBJ2-7
TGTGCCAGCAGTCCCCGGGGGGGGACCTACGAGCAGTACTTC
CASSPRGGTYEQYF
>.|.|TRBV15|13|TRBJ2-3
TGTGCCACCAGCAGGGTTGCAGGAGATACGCAGTATTTT
CATSRVAGDTQYF
>many|.|TRBV10-3|14|TRBJ1-1
TGTGCCATCAGAAAAGACCTGGCGATCCCTGAAGCTTTCTTT
CAIRKDLAIPEAFF
>.|.|TRBV29-1|15|TRBJ2-7
TGCAGCGTTGTATTGAGGACGGGCCCCTCCTACGAGCAGTACTTC
CSVVLRTGPSYEQYF
>.|TRBD1|TRBV20-1|15|TRBJ1-5
TGCAGTGCTACACCGGGACAGGCGGCGGGACAGCCCCAGCATTTT
CSATPGQAAGQPQHF
>few|TRBD2|TRBV29-1|16|TRBJ2-5
TGCAGCGTTGACAGCGGGGGGGCCCAATCTCGGGAGACCCAGTACTTC
CSVDSGGAQSRETQYF
>many|.|TRBV7-9|15|TRBJ1-5
TGTGCGAGCAGCTTAGATGGCAGGGTCAATCAGCCCCAGCATTTT
CASSLDGRVNQPQHF
>few|.|TRBV7-2|13|TRBJ2-5
TGTGCCAGCAGCTTATACAGACAAGAGACCCAGTACTTC
CASSLYRQETQYF
>once|TRBD1|TRBV12-3/TRBV12-4|15|TRBJ2-7
TGTGCCGGCACCCATACTTTAGGGGGCCCGTACGAGCAGTACTTC
CAGTHTLGGPYEQYF
>.|.|TRBV12-3/TRBV12-4|11|TRBJ2-3
TGTGCCAGCACTCTGGCAGATACGCAGTATTTT
CASTLADTQYF
>.|.|TRBV2|16|TRBJ2-6
TGTGCCAGCAGTACAGGCCAAGCCTCCGGGGCCAACGTCCTGACTTTC
CASSTGQASGANVLTF
>.|.|TRBV25-1|15|TRBJ1-1
TGTGCCAGCAGTCCCCATTGGGTGACAGTCACTGAAGCTTTCTTT
CASSPHWVTVTEAFF
>many|TRBD1|TRBV3-1|14|TRBJ2-7
TGTGCCAGCAGCCACTGGACAGGGTACTACGAGCAGTACTTC
CASSHWTGYYEQYF
>.|TRBD2|TRBV29-1|16|TRBJ2-3
TGCAGCGTTGATGGCGGGGGATACGTTAGCACAGATACGCAGTATTTT
CSVDGGGYVSTDTQYF
>many|.|TRBV29-1|12|TRBJ1-3
TGCAGCGCTGGGACCTCTGGAAACACCATATATTTT
CSAGTSGNTIYF
>few|TRBD2|TRBV20-1|18|TRBJ2-1
TGCAGTGCTAGAGTCCAGCGGGGGGCCCTAAGCTCCTACAATGAGCAGTTCTTC
CSARVQRGALSSYNEQFF
>many|TRBD1|TRBV20-1|13|TRBJ1-6
TGCAGTGCTAGAGACGACAGGGGCTCACCCCTCCACTTT
CSARDDRGSPLHF
>few|.|TRBV15|13|TRBJ1-1
TGTGCCACGGGGGACGGCCTTGTCACTGAAGCTTTCTTT
CATGDGLVTEAFF
>.|TRBD1|TRBV20-1|14|TRBJ2-2
TGCAGTGCTAGTAGGACAGGGAACACCGGGGAGCTGTTTTTT
CSASRTGNTGELFF
>.|TRBD1|TRBV20-1|12|TRBJ2-1
TGCAGTGCTGAGGACAGGGGGCTTGTGCAGTTCTTC
CSAEDRGLVQFF
>many|.|TRBV20-1|14|TRBJ2-3
TGCAGTGCTAGAGACGGCTATGGCGCAGATACGCAGTATTTT
CSARDGYGADTQYF
>many|.|TRBV10-3|14|TRBJ2-3
TGTGCCATCAGGGGGCCCAGCCCGACAGATACGCAGTATTTT
CAIRGPSPTDTQYF
>few|.|TRBV20-1|13|TRBJ2-2
TGCAGTGTCAGGGGCAAGGTTACCGGGGAGCTGTTTTTT
CSVRGKVTGELFF
>.|TRBD2|TRBV20-1|13|TRBJ2-3
TGCAGTGCCAGGCCCGGGGGGGCAGATACGCAGTATTTT
CSARPGGADTQYF
>many|TRBD1|TRBV20-1|15|TRBJ2-1
TGCAGTGCTAGAAAGACAGGGGGCTCCTACAATGAGCAGTTCTTC
CSARKTGGSYNEQFF
>.|.|TRBV20-1|14|TRBJ1-6
TGCAGTGCGTCGCCCGCGGGGGTGGGTTCACCCCTCCACTTT
CSASPAGVGSPLHF
>.|TRBD2|TRBV5-4|14|TRBJ2-5
TGTGCCAGCAGCGAGGGAGGGGTACAAGAGACCCAGTACTTC
CASSEGGVQETQYF
>.|TRBD2|TRBV12-3/TRBV12-4|15|TRBJ2-2
TGTGCCAGCAGTTTAGCGCGGGGGTTGGTCGGGGAGCTGTTTTTT
CASSLARGLVGELFF
>.|.|TRBV12-3/TRBV12-4|14|TRBJ1-2
TGTGCCAGCAGTGGAGGAGGGATAGGTGCTGGCTACACCTTC
CASSGGGIGAGYTF
>.|TRBD1|TRBV6-1|15|TRBJ2-5
TGTGCCAGCAGAGATTTCCAACAGGGGATGAAGACCCAGTACTTC
CASRDFQQGMKTQYF
>many|TRBD1|TRBV4-2|17|TRBJ1-6
TGTGCCAGCAGCCGCCTTCCGCGGGACAGCAATAATTCACCCCTCCACTTT
CASSRLPRDSNNSPLHF
>.|TRBD1|TRBV20-1|16|TRBJ1-1
TGCAGTGCTAGAGAAATGGGACAGGGTCGGTACACTGAAGCTTTCTTT
CSAREMGQGRYTEAFF
>few|.|TRBV10-1|13|TRBJ2-1
TGCGCCACCGGGGGACGGTCCTACAATGAGCAGTTCTTC
CATGGRSYNEQFF
>few|TRBD2|TRBV20-1|15|TRBJ2-3
TGCAGTGCTTGGGATTATCGGGGGGGCACAGATACGCAGTATTTT
CSAWDYRGGTDTQYF
>.|.|TRBV7-7|17|TRBJ1-5
TGTGCTAGCAGCTTGGGGGGGGGCTGGAAGGGCAATCAGCCCCAGCATTTT
CASSLGGGWKGNQPQHF
>.|.|TRBV29-1|12|TRBJ2-7
TGCAGCGTTGAACACAGCCCTATGGAGCAGTACTTC
CSVEHSPMEQYF
>.|.|TRBV20-1|13|TRBJ2-2
TGCAGTGCTACATACACAAGCACCGGGGAGCTGTTTTTT
CSATYTSTGELFF
>many|.|TRBV6-6|13|TRBJ2-5
TGTGCCAGCAGTTACGTGTCCCAAGAGACCCAGTACTTC
CASSYVSQETQYF